The clone carrying this T cell receptor (beta chain) was seen repeatedly, ten times or more. The source of the sample is a study of T cells in Graves' hyperthyroidism and ophthalmopathy. The CDR3 is made up of 13 amino acids. V was clipped by 5 bases and J by 2 bases, with 11 bases between them. Germline CDR1 DFQATT, CDR2 SNEGSKA (reference sequence). Amplified TCR beta CDR3 regions derived from RNA transcripts. A set of HTBI primers served as the primers for a first-round RT-PCR of the TCR CDR3. MiXCR, run by TCRdb on the multiplex PCR reads, gives a single entry per CDR3 protein. The sample lists 250,000 or so distinct CDR3 sequences, about 15% occurring once.

The receptor was derived from a woman aged 45-59 years with Graves' hyperthyroidism that later progressed to Graves' ophthalmopathy. The chain carries TRBV20-1 and TRBJ2-3; no clear D. The specimen was blood. The CDR3 loop is CSAYGVFTDTQYF. The CDR3 coding sequence is TGCAGTGCTTACGGCGTATTCACAGATACGCAGTATTTT.